This T cell receptor (beta chain) was observed in a study of cytotoxic CD8 clonotypes in ibrutinib-treated CLL. A remark on this clone: What it recognizes is unknown.

Profiling relied on immunoSEQ multiplex PCR, and the TCRdb table lists in-frame clones only, not all of them. Of some 130,000 clones listed, roughly 88% are singletons. Study-level findings and limits: Among the clonotypes, public ones were uncommon and contracted or held stable on treatment.

The source material was PBMCs, sampled after 24 months of ibrutinib treatment. This clonotype originated in a human donor with chronic lymphocytic leukemia.

CDR3 protein: CASSYEGFTYEQYF. DNA of the CDR3: TGTGCCAGCAGTTACGAGGGGTTCACCTACGAGCAGTACTTC. The chain links TRBV6-5 to TRBJ2-7, with D perhaps given as TRBD1 or TRBD2 (5 bases each). Trimming left V 2 bases short and J 2 bases short, with 10 bases between. The CDR3 is made up of 14 amino acids. Germline loops: CDR1 MNHEY, CDR2 SVGAGI.